Listed below are T cell receptor beta chains from one sample, sequenced in a study of shared clonotypes between healthy human individuals. The table came from immunoSEQ multiplex PCR; TCRdb's copy has only in-frame clones and leaves some out. There are around 500,000 clones in the sample; 79% occur only once, and 9.5% to 15% lies in the top ten. Sequenced sample: PBMCs. Source of these receptors: a woman between 40 and 55 years old in good health. Some clones in this sample may be carry-over from other donors' samples. Each CDR3 is given with its conserved first and last residue. D genes are given only for firm matches. Clone size, where shown, is once, few, many, or a class for clones that have expanded.

TRBJ2-1 | . | TRBV5-1 | . | TGCGCCAGCAGCTTTGGCGGGATGGCTGAGCAGTTCTTC | CASSFGGMAEQFF
TRBJ2-6 | . | TRBV6-1 | . | TGTGCCAGCTCGCGGGACTCTGGGGCCAACGTCCTGACTTTC | CASSRDSGANVLTF
TRBJ2-1 | TRBD2 | TRBV5-1 | once | TGCGCCAGCAGCGGGGACGGGACTAGCAATGAGCAGTTCTTC | CASSGDGTSNEQFF
TRBJ1-1 | TRBD1 | TRBV5-1 | . | TGCGCCAGCAGCACCGGACCAGGGGGCACTGAAGCTTTCTTT | CASSTGPGGTEAFF
TRBJ2-3 | . | TRBV11-2 | . | TGTGCCAGCAGCTTAGATGGAGTTGTTTTTTGGACTTCCTATGATACGCAGTATTTT | CASSLDGVVFWTSYDTQYF
TRBJ2-7 | TRBD2 | TRBV7-2 | . | TGTGCCAGCAGCTTAGGCAGCGGGAGGGACGAGCAGTACTTC | CASSLGSGRDEQYF
TRBJ2-7 | TRBD2 | TRBV4-1 | once | TGCGCCAGCAGCCAAGGACTAGCGGGCTCGTACGAGCAGTACTTC | CASSQGLAGSYEQYF
TRBJ2-5 | TRBD2 | TRBV5-1 | . | TGCGCCAGCAGCTTGGCCGGAGCGGGAGGGGCCCAGTACTTC | CASSLAGAGGAQYF
TRBJ2-2 | . | TRBV5-1 | . | TGCGCCAGCAGCTTGGACAGACCCGGGACCGGGGAGCTGTTTTTT | CASSLDRPGTGELFF
TRBJ2-1 | . | TRBV7-3 | . | TGTGCCAGCAGCCAAGCGGACTACAATGAGCAGTTCTTC | CASSQADYNEQFF
TRBJ1-1 | TRBD1 | TRBV7-9 | once | TGTGCCAGCAGCTTGGCCTGGACAGGGCGGGGGGCTGAAGCTTTCTTT | CASSLAWTGRGAEAFF
TRBJ2-7 | TRBD2 | TRBV28 | . | TGTGCCAGCAGCTACCCGGGAGGAGGACCTTACGAGCAGTGCTTC | CASSYPGGGPYEQCF
TRBJ2-1 | . | TRBV5-1 | . | TGCGCCAGCAGCTTGAATCTAGCAACGAGGGGGCAGTTCTTC | CASSLNLATRGQFF
TRBJ1-2 | . | TRBV4-2 | . | TGTGCCAGCAGCCATCCCCAGGGGACCTACACCTTC | CASSHPQGTYTF
TRBJ1-1 | . | TRBV4-2 | . | TGTGCCAGCAGCCGAGGGATTGCCGGAGGTACTGAAGCTTTCTTT | CASSRGIAGGTEAFF
TRBJ1-3 | . | TRBV7-2 | . | TGTGCCAGCAGCTTAAGTACACCATCCTCTGGAAACACCATATATTTT | CASSLSTPSSGNTIYF
TRBJ1-2 | TRBD1 | TRBV18 | . | TGTGCCAGCTCACCTTCTGGAAGGGACAGGGGGAAGGTCTACACCTTC | CASSPSGRDRGKVYTF
TRBJ2-3 | TRBD1 | TRBV7-9 | few | TGTGCCAGCAGCTTAGCAGGGGGCTTAGATACGCAGTATTTT | CASSLAGGLDTQYF